This entry lists 31 T cell receptor beta chains sequenced from one sample in a study of OX40 agonist ivuxolimab in advanced cancers. Sequenced by immunoSEQ multiplex PCR; TCRdb stores in-frame clones only, minus some. The table shows roughly 81,000 clones, with 88% occurring only once. The source was CD4+ or CD8+ T cells sorted from blood, collected in a trial of the OX40 agonist ivuxolimab. The receptors stem from an adult with an advanced solid tumor such as melanoma, head and neck, liver or kidney cancer.

The chain has TRBV7-9 and TRBJ2-7, with unresolved D. The CDR3 covers 14 residues. Germline values: CDR1 SEHNR, CDR2 FQNEAQ (reference sequence). V was pared by 6 bases and J by 6 bases, with 18 bases between. The CDR3 reads CASRPSATSFEQYF. CDR3 bases: TGTGCCAGCAGACCCTCGGCGACCTCGTTCGAGCAGTACTTC.

The genes are TRBV6-1 and TRBJ1-2; D is uncertain. The germline V gene encodes CDR1 MNHNS and CDR2 SASEGT. The V gene lost 6 bases and the J gene lost 8 bases, with 13 bases spanning the gap. CDR3 length: 12 residues. CDR3 nucleotide sequence: TGTGCCAGCAGGCCCCGAGTTGGGGGCTACACCTTC. This translates into CASRPRVGGYTF.

The chain employs TRBV19 and TRBJ1-2, with TRBD1 identical over 8 bases. The CDR3 covers 14 residues. The junction had 2 bases not matched to a gene; V was cut back by 1 base and J by 4 bases. Germline V lookup: CDR1 LNHDA, CDR2 SQIVND (reference sequence). CDR3 protein: CASSIATGGYGYTF. The CDR3 bases are TGTGCCAGTAGTATAGCCACAGGGGGCTATGGCTACACCTTC.

The rearrangement uses TRBV6-6 and TRBJ2-5; no clear D gene. The length of the CDR3 is 16 residues. Looked up from germline, CDR1 is MNHNY and CDR2 is SVGAGI (reference sequence). Trimming took off 4 bases at V and 0 bases at J, with 15 bases between the two ends. The CDR3 loop reads CASSSPSQTDQETQYF. The DNA for the CDR3 is TGTGCCAGCAGTTCCCCCTCCCAAACAGACCAAGAGACCCAGTACTTC.

This chain joins TRBV5-1 and TRBJ2-2, with 7 bases that match TRBD1. The CDR3 spans 15 residues. Unmatched junction bases numbered 6, after V lost 3 bases and J lost 4 bases. Looked up from germline, CDR1 is SGHRS and CDR2 is YFSETQ. The CDR3 DNA reads as TGCGCCAGCAGCTCCCAGGGGACAGCCACCGGGGAGCTGTTTTTT. Amino acids: CASSSQGTATGELFF.

This chain connects TRBV15 to TRBJ2-3, with D perhaps given as TRBD1 or TRBD2 (6 bases each). In germline, CDR1 is LNHNV, CDR2 YYDKDF (reference sequence). The CDR3 loop spans 18 amino acids. V lost 4 bases, J lost 4 bases, and 24 bases lay in between. CDR3 coding DNA: TGTGCCACCAGCAAACAATTAGAGATAGTGGGGGGCCCAGATACGCAGTATTTT. This codes for CATSKQLEIVGGPDTQYF.

The count of this clone is one. V is TRBV5-4 and J is TRBJ1-2, with unresolved D. V lost 4 bases and J lost 6, with 16 bases in between. Germline V gene lookup returns CDR1 SGHNT and CDR2 YYREEE (reference sequence). The CDR3 is 14 residues long. CDR3 nucleotides: TGTGCCAGCAGCCCCGGGCGTGAATTGCATGGCTACACCTTC. Protein: CASSPGRELHGYTF.

CDR3 in amino acids: CAWSYPRDSPLHF. The CDR3, as DNA: TGTGCCTGGAGCTACCCCCGTGATTCACCCCTCCACTTT. The chain links TRBV30 to TRBJ1-6, with D uncertain. The CDR3 sequence is 13 residues long. Per germline, CDR1 GTSNPN and CDR2 SVGIG (reference sequence). Trimming took off 3 bases at V and 8 bases at J, with 11 bases between the two ends. Full variable domain (remainder filled in from reference TRBV30 and TRBJ1-6): SQTIHQWPATLVQPVGSPLSLECTVEGTSNPNLYWYRQAAGRGLQLLFYSVGIGQISSEVPQNLSASRPQDRQFILSSKKLLLSDSGFYLCAWSYPRDSPLHFGNGTRLTVT.

A single count supports this clone. The CDR3 protein is CASWFGGVDQSGYTF. CDR3 coding DNA: TGTGCCAGCTGGTTCGGGGGTGTGGATCAAAGCGGCTACACCTTC. The chain recombines TRBV2 with TRBJ1-2; tentatively, D is TRBD1 (5 bases). This CDR3 region has 15 residues. Germline V gene data show CDR1 as SNHLY and CDR2 as FYNNEI. V dropped 8 bases and J dropped 8 bases, with 24 bases sitting between them. Together with reference TRBV2 and TRBJ1-2, the CDR3 gives the full variable domain: EPEVTQTPSHQVTQMGQEVILRCVPISNHLYFYWYRQILGQKVEFLVSFYNNEISEKSEIFDDQFSVERPDGSNFTLKIRSTKLEDSAMYFCASWFGGVDQSGYTFGSGTRLTVV.

This clone came up a few times. The chain couples TRBV7-2 to TRBJ2-7; 8 bases align to TRBD1. This CDR3 has 12 amino acids. V lost 8 bases, J lost 5 bases, and 5 bases stayed unmatched. CDR1 is SGHTA and CDR2 is FQGNSA in the germline V gene. CDR3 loop: CASGDRGHEQYF. DNA for the CDR3: TGTGCCAGCGGAGACAGGGGACACGAGCAGTACTTC.

The DNA of the CDR3 is TGTGCCAGCAGCGCCGTAAGCTCCGAGCAGTACTTC. This sequence encodes CASSAVSSEQYF. This chain links TRBV5-8 with TRBJ2-7; D is unresolved. Germline values: CDR1 SGHTS, CDR2 YDEGEE. The CDR3 sequence is 12 residues long. Trimming took 4 bases from V and 6 from J, leaving 11 bases between them.

The J gene is TRBJ1-1, the V gene TRBV4-1, with D uncertain. Germline CDR1 MGHRA, CDR2 YSYEKL. The CDR3 length is 14 residues. V was pared by 3 bases and J by 1 base, with 9 bases between. As DNA, the CDR3 is TGCGCCAGCAGCCAGCAAGAGAGGAACACTGAAGCTTTCTTT. Translation: CASSQQERNTEAFF.

This chain connects TRBV5-5 to TRBJ1-6; D not certain. Trimming took 0 bases from V and 9 from J, leaving 7 bases between them. This CDR3 contains 13 residues. CDR1 SGHKS and CDR2 YYEKEE come from the germline V gene (reference sequence). This CDR3 reads CASSLDLSSPLHF. For the CDR3, the DNA is TGTGCCAGCAGCTTGGATTTGAGTTCACCCCTCCACTTT.

V is TRBV5-4 and J is TRBJ2-2; 7 bases map to TRBD1. This CDR3 has 18 residues. V gave up 3 bases and J gave up 2 bases; unmatched junction bases: 13. Germline V gives CDR1 SGHNT, CDR2 YYREEE (reference sequence). CDR3 amino acids: CASSSVAGTAPNTGELFF. DNA for the CDR3: TGTGCCAGCAGCTCGGTAGCTGGGACAGCCCCTAACACCGGGGAGCTGTTTTTT.

A few counts support this clone. This rearrangement joins TRBV7-3 to TRBJ2-7; 7 bases line up with TRBD1. Losses at the gene ends were 5 bases for V and 1 base for J; bases not matched to a gene: 5. CDR3 length: 14 amino acids. Germline V gene lookup returns CDR1 SGHTA and CDR2 FQGTGA. CDR3 region: CASSPRQGSYEQYF. The CDR3 nucleotides are TGTGCCAGCAGCCCCCGACAGGGATCCTACGAGCAGTACTTC.

This chain uses TRBV7-2 with TRBJ2-7, with 11 bases aligning to TRBD1. Germline V gene lookup returns CDR1 SGHTA and CDR2 FQGNSA. After removal of 5 bases from V and 2 bases from J, the junction contained 2 bases not matched to a gene. The CDR3 has 14 amino acids. CDR3 amino acids: CASSRDRGTYEQYF. DNA for the CDR3: TGTGCCAGCAGCCGGGACAGGGGGACCTACGAGCAGTACTTC. Full variable domain (missing parts from reference TRBV7-2 and TRBJ2-7): GAGVSQSPSNKVTEKGKDVELRCDPISGHTALYWYRQSLGQGLEFLIYFQGNSAPDKSGLPSDRFSAERTGGSVSTLTIQRTQQEDSAVYLCASSRDRGTYEQYFGPGTRLTVT.

The chain links TRBV6-1 to TRBJ1-5, with D possibly being TRBD1 (5 bases). Germline CDR1 is MNHNS and CDR2 is SASEGT. The length of the CDR3 is 14 residues. V was cut by 5 bases and J by 0 bases, with 8 bases left in between. CDR3 in amino acids: CASSRGYSNQPQHF. The CDR3 DNA is TGTGCCAGCAGTCGGGGCTATAGCAATCAGCCCCAGCATTTT.

V and J are TRBV19 and TRBJ1-2; D uncertain. Trimming pared 7 bases from V and 2 bases from J, leaving 8 bases between. The CDR3 length is 12 residues. CDR1 and CDR2 from the germline V gene are LNHDA and SQIVND (reference sequence). CDR3 nucleotide sequence: TGTGCCAGTAATGGTGCAAACTATGGCTACACCTTC. This codes for CASNGANYGYTF.

CDR3 nucleotides: TGTGCCAGTAAGGACAGGGTAGAGACCCAGTACTTC. Amino acid sequence: CASKDRVETQYF. The chain is built from TRBV2 and TRBJ2-5, with 8 bases matching TRBD1. Germline CDR1 and CDR2: SNHLY and FYNNEI. With 9 bases clipped from V and 4 bases from J, the junction kept 4 bases outside the gene matches. The CDR3 extends over 12 amino acids.

The rearrangement joins TRBV6-6 to TRBJ1-1, with D tentatively TRBD1 (5 bases). The length of the CDR3 is 15 residues. Between the trimmed V and J ends, which lost 6 bases and 5 bases, there was a span of 19 bases. The germline CDR1 and CDR2 sequences are MNHNY and SVGAGI (reference sequence). The CDR3 DNA sequence: TGTGCCAGCAGCCCCCTTCAAAGGGGACCGACTGAAGCTTTCTTT. Encoded protein: CASSPLQRGPTEAFF.

The chain recombines TRBV29-1 with TRBJ2-7; D remains unclear. The CDR3 length is 13 residues. Germline-derived CDR1 and CDR2 are SQVTM and ANQGSEA. V lost 5 bases and J lost 3, with 14 bases in between. The CDR3 DNA reads TGCAGCGTTTCCCGACGGAACGACTACGAGCAGTACTTC. Amino acid sequence: CSVSRRNDYEQYF.

Notes on this clone: The sample has other DNA sequences that encode this CDR3 too. J is TRBJ2-7 and V is TRBV9; 7 nucleotides line up with TRBD1. The CDR3 covers 14 residues. V was clipped by 0 bases and J by 2 bases; unmatched bases: 2. The germline gives CDR1 SGDLS, CDR2 YYNGEE. Here the CDR3 DNA reads TGTGCCAGCAGCGTAGGGCAGGGGGCCTACGAGCAGTACTTC. Translated: CASSVGQGAYEQYF.

V and J are TRBV19 and TRBJ2-3, with 10 bases lining up with TRBD2. The junction had 8 bases not matched to a gene; V was cut back by 7 bases and J by 1 base. Germline CDR1 reads LNHDA; CDR2 reads SQIVND (reference sequence). The CDR3 runs 16 residues. CDR3 bases: TGTGCCAGTACCCCGGGGGGGACTAGCGGCACAGATACGCAGTATTTT. It is translated as CASTPGGTSGTDTQYF.

V is TRBV6-5 and J is TRBJ1-5; the D gene is possibly TRBD1 (6 bases). V lost 5 bases, J lost 5 bases, and 13 bases lay in between. The germline gives CDR1 MNHEY, CDR2 SVGAGI. The CDR3 spans 14 residues. The CDR3 bases are TGTGCCAGCAGTCTGACAGGAATTGATCAGCCCCAGCATTTT. This codes for CASSLTGIDQPQHF.

V is TRBV9 and J is TRBJ2-2; D unresolved. Trimming took 3 bases from V and 0 from J, leaving 9 bases between them. CDR3 length: 15 residues. Germline CDR1 and CDR2: SGDLS and YYNGEE. The CDR3 nucleotides read TGTGCCAGCAGCGCTTTAGATGCGAACACCGGGGAGCTGTTTTTT. This encodes CASSALDANTGELFF.

The CDR3 sequence: CASSLSANYGYTF. CDR3 nucleotides: TGCGCCAGCAGCTTGTCTGCTAACTATGGCTACACCTTC. V and J are TRBV5-1 and TRBJ1-2; D ambiguous. The CDR3 is 13 residues long. Trimming took 1 base from V and 0 from J, leaving 4 bases between them. The germline V gene encodes CDR1 SGHRS and CDR2 YFSETQ.

The chain couples TRBV7-6 to TRBJ1-3, with 8 positions matching TRBD1. This CDR3 has 16 amino acids. Germline loops: CDR1 SGHVS, CDR2 FNYEAQ. The V segment lost 1 base and the J segment 6 bases; nucleotides outside the gene matches: 8. The CDR3 region is CASSLDWRQGQNTIYF. CDR3 coding DNA: TGTGCCAGCAGCTTAGATTGGCGACAGGGGCAAAACACCATATATTTT.

This clone occurred once. V and J are TRBV6-5 and TRBJ1-1; D is unresolved. This CDR3 is 13 amino acids long. In germline, CDR1 is MNHEY, CDR2 SVGAGI. V shed 2 bases and J shed 0 bases, with 4 bases lying between them. CDR3 protein: CASSYAMNTEAFF. CDR3 nucleotide sequence: TGTGCCAGCAGTTACGCCATGAACACTGAAGCTTTCTTT.

J is TRBJ1-3 and V is TRBV18; maybe TRBD1 (5 bases). Germline assignment: CDR1 KGHSH and CDR2 LQKENI. The CDR3 runs 14 residues. V was clipped by 3 bases and J by 7 bases, with 13 bases between them. This chain's CDR3 is CASSPSRGSNTIYF. The CDR3 DNA sequence: TGTGCCAGCTCACCGAGTAGGGGTAGTAACACCATATATTTT.

The chain is built from TRBV18 and TRBJ1-5, with D maybe TRBD1 (5 bases). Germline V gene sequence: CDR1 KGHSH, CDR2 LQKENI. V was shortened by 0 bases and J by 6 bases, with 12 bases between the two germline ends. The CDR3 totals 15 residues. Here the CDR3 reads CASSPPGQGGQPQHF. In DNA form, the CDR3 reads TGTGCCAGCTCACCACCCGGGCAGGGTGGTCAGCCCCAGCATTTT.

This clone was detected only once. The chain joins TRBV5-1 to TRBJ1-2; TRBD1 is a possible D gene (5 bases). Germline V gene sequence: CDR1 SGHRS, CDR2 YFSETQ. The CDR3 spans 14 residues. V dropped 0 bases and J dropped 3 bases, with 9 bases sitting between them. CDR3 sequence reads: CASSLDGTDYGYTF. DNA of the CDR3: TGCGCCAGCAGCTTGGATGGGACGGACTATGGCTACACCTTC.